The clone carrying this TCR beta chain was found many times. The junction shows a germline mismatch at one end, possibly a read error. TCRdb reanalysed the reads using MiXCR and keeps one entry per CDR3 protein. This table holds 740,000 or so distinct CDR3 sequences, about a third found once. The CDR3 sequence is 14 residues long. Germline CDR1 SGHRS, CDR2 YFSETQ. This sample stems from a study of T cell repertoires in cytomegalovirus infection. This TCR was recovered from a human donor in good health (CMV status not recorded). Some clones in this sample may be carry-over from other donors' samples. Material for sequencing was PBMCs. The chain employs TRBV5-1 and TRBJ2-5; 8 bases are a match to TRBD1. CDR3: CASSPGQGGETQYF. CDR3 nucleotide sequence: TGTGCTAGCAGCCCCGGACAGGGAGGAGAGACCCAGTACTTC.